This entry lists 4 T cell receptor beta chains sequenced from one sample in a study of blood T cells in healthy people across ages. Combining a sample-barcoded 5' primer with a J-beta primer mix, a second PCR ran for about 7 to 11 cycles. TCRdb passed the 5' RACE reads through MiXCR, listing each CDR3 protein once. The data contain 650,000 to 800,000 distinct CDR3 sequences, roughly 44% of them singletons. Sequencing was performed on blood. The origin of the receptors is a man aged 60-69 years in good health.

Only a few counts were recorded for this clonotype. The V gene is TRBV5-1, the J gene TRBJ2-1, with 9 bases lining up with TRBD2. The CDR3 length is 17 residues. CDR1 is SGHRS, CDR2 YFSETQ, per germline. Unmatched junction bases numbered 7, after V lost 0 bases and J lost 3 bases. Written as DNA, the CDR3 is TGCGCCAGCAGCTTGGGATGGAGCGGGGGGAACTACAATGAGCAGTTCTTC. This gives the protein CASSLGWSGGNYNEQFF.

The chain employs TRBV6-5 and TRBJ1-1, with TRBD1 matching 7 bases. V lost 5 bases to trimming and J lost 10 bases; unmatched junction nucleotides: 13. The germline V gene encodes CDR1 MNHEY and CDR2 SVGAGI. The CDR3 totals 14 residues. As DNA, the CDR3 is TGTGCCAGCAGTCCAGGACAGGCCGGCAGGAGAGCTTTCTTT. It specifies CASSPGQAGRRAFF.

This clonotype was seen more than once but under ten times. This chain joins TRBV7-2 and TRBJ2-3; TRBD2 agrees at 11 bases. After removal of 5 bases from V and 2 bases from J, the junction contained 12 bases not matched to a gene. Germline V gene lookup returns CDR1 SGHTA and CDR2 FQGNSA. This CDR3 is built from 18 residues. The CDR3 coding sequence is TGTGCCAGCAGCCTGACGGCTAGCGGGGGGTATACCACAGATACGCAGTATTTT. It codes for CASSLTASGGYTTDTQYF.

This clonotype was counted many times. The chain combines TRBV5-6 with TRBJ2-7, with D perhaps TRBD1 or TRBD2 (5 bases each). CDR3 size: 12 residues. Trimming removed 2 bases at V and 5 bases at J, with 8 bases between. From germline, CDR1 is SGHDT and CDR2 YYEEEE. The DNA of the CDR3 is TGTGCCAGCAGCTTACGGGGCGACGAGCAGTACTTC. It encodes CASSLRGDEQYF.